A single TCR beta chain is shown here with its context. Trimming took 8 bases from V and 2 from J; bases not matched to a gene: 6. The CDR3 runs 14 residues. CDR1 and CDR2 (germline): MNHEY, SVGAGI. These data are taken from a study of T cell repertoires in cytomegalovirus infection. Study overall: Through public TCR beta signatures, both CMV infection and matching HLA type were indicated.

TCRdb itself ran the reads through MiXCR, one entry per CDR3 protein. The repertoire holds about 490,000 distinct CDR3 sequences, approximately 11% seen once, with more than 8.5% in the top ten. The origin of this receptor is a human donor in good health (CMV status not recorded). Some clones in this sample may be carry-over from other donors' samples. J is TRBJ2-3 and V is TRBV6-5; 8 bases agree with TRBD2. The sequencing sample was made of PBMCs. The CDR3 protein is CASGVAGFTDTQYF. In nucleotides, the CDR3 is TGTGCCAGCGGAGTAGCGGGGTTCACAGATACGCAGTATTTT.